The clone carrying this TCR beta chain was recorded a few times. No antigen is known for it. CD45RO/CCR7/CD25/CD127/CD95/CD27 sorting isolated CD4+ naive, central memory, regulatory and stem cell-like memory cells. Germline V lookup: CDR1 MDHEN, CDR2 SYDVKM. CDR3 length equals 13 residues. V was pared by 7 bases and J by 5 bases, with 14 bases between. These data are taken from a study of beta chain features in type 1 diabetes. For the study at large: No patient-donor differences in age, gender, total cells or subset yield. General study results and limits: TCRB CDR3s were moderately but significantly shorter in Type 1 diabetes patients in all four CD4+ subsets. Since sequencing was performed on cDNA, cells with high TCR expression could be over-represented. A pattern of fewer insertions and more deletions at VDJ junctions was seen in type 1 diabetes patients.

The sequenced template was cDNA made from the entire isolated RNA. TCRdb's table, derived via immunoSEQ multiplex PCR, lists solely in-frame clones and lacks some. Here the sample spans 550,000 to 850,000 clones, roughly an eighth being singletons. V is TRBV28 and J is TRBJ1-2; a possible D gene is TRBD1 (6 bases). The clonotype comes from a man aged 18 to 29 with type 1 diabetes. The sequencing sample was made of naive CD4+ T cells from blood. The CDR3 region is CASNSGGVYGYTF. As DNA, the CDR3 is TGTGCCAGCAATTCGGGGGGCGTATATGGCTACACCTTC.